These 2 T cell receptor beta chains were all obtained from the same sample, sequenced in a study of blood T cell repertoires in COVID-19. Produced via immunoSEQ multiplex PCR; TCRdb's table is partial and in-frame only. Of tens of thousands of clones listed, approximately 88% were seen once; the top ten hold 3% to 4%. Sample: peripheral blood. The receptors were sampled from a man aged 40-49 years with COVID-19, enrolled during active disease.

The rearrangement joins TRBV21-1 to TRBJ1-1; the table's D call TRBD1 went unverified against the DNA. TRBV21-1 constitutes a pseudogene. CDR3 size: 16 residues. The CDR3 nucleotides read TGTGCCAGCAGCAAACTTCACAGCTTGCGGAACACTGAAGCTTTCTTT. This codes for CASSKLHSLRNTEAFF.

The chain carries TRBV5-1 and TRBJ2-3; TRBD2 matches at 8 bases. J lost 4 bases, V lost 8 bases, and 9 bases had no gene match. The CDR3 totals 14 residues. CDR1 and CDR2 (germline): SGHRS, YFSETQ. For the CDR3, the DNA is TGCGCCAGTCGCGGTGGACTAGCTGCAGATACGCAGTATTTT. Amino acid sequence: CASRGGLAADTQYF.